The 29 T cell receptor beta chains presented below share a single source sample, sequenced in a study of T cell changes during pregnancy in multiple sclerosis. Generated by immunoSEQ multiplex PCR, the TCRdb table keeps only in-frame clones and is missing some. The sample lists 30,000 to 50,000 clones, roughly 93% occurring once. Material: CD4+ T cells from peripheral blood mononuclear cells, obtained after pregnancy. These receptors all come from a female donor with multiple sclerosis, enrolled in a pregnancy study.

For the CDR3, the DNA is TGTGCCATCGGGACAGATAGCAATCAGCCCCAGCATTTT. The encoded protein is CAIGTDSNQPQHF. This rearrangement joins TRBV10-3 to TRBJ1-5; TRBD1 matches 7 bases. CDR3 size: 13 residues. J gave up 0 bases and V 8 bases, and 1 base lay outside the gene matches. In germline, CDR1 is ENHRY, CDR2 SYGVKD.

The CDR3 bases are TGTGCCAGCTCTCCCGGACGTAGCGGGGACGAGCAGTACTTC. Amino acid sequence: CASSPGRSGDEQYF. This chain joins TRBV18 and TRBJ2-7; 8 nucleotides agree with TRBD2. J lost 5 bases, V lost 6 bases, and 9 bases had no gene match. The CDR3 is made up of 14 amino acids. Germline assignment: CDR1 KGHSH and CDR2 LQKENI.

The chain combines TRBV7-2 with TRBJ2-7; 13 nucleotides agree with TRBD2. CDR3 length: 18 residues. The V segment lost 3 bases and the J segment 6 bases; nucleotides outside the gene matches: 14. Germline V gene lookup returns CDR1 SGHTA and CDR2 FQGNSA. CDR3 protein: CASSFQPGLAGRRLEQYF. In DNA, the CDR3 is TGTGCCAGCAGCTTTCAGCCGGGACTAGCGGGGAGGCGGCTCGAGCAGTACTTC.

V usage is TRBV7-9 and J usage is TRBJ2-1; TRBD2 might be the D (6 bases). This CDR3 contains 16 residues. CDR1 and CDR2 from the germline V gene are SEHNR and FQNEAQ (reference sequence). V was trimmed by 4 bases and J by 1 base, leaving 14 bases between them. The CDR3 reads CASSSTRAGSYNEQFF. As DNA, the CDR3 is TGTGCCAGCAGCTCCACTAGGGCGGGGTCCTACAATGAGCAGTTCTTC.

V gene TRBV7-6 combines with J gene TRBJ2-3, with D unclear. The germline V gene encodes CDR1 SGHVS and CDR2 FNYEAQ. The V end lost 2 bases, the J end lost 11 bases, and 14 bases lay between the germline ends. The CDR3 extends over 13 amino acids. CDR3 sequence reads: CASSLQTESRQYF. In DNA, the CDR3 is TGTGCCAGCAGCTTACAGACCGAGTCTAGGCAGTATTTT.

This clone appeared once. The rearrangement uses TRBV5-6 and TRBJ2-3; D unresolved. Trimming took off 2 bases at V and 2 bases at J, with 12 bases between the two ends. Germline CDR1 and CDR2: SGHDT and YYEEEE. This CDR3 has 15 amino acids. As DNA, the CDR3 is TGTGCCAGCAGCTTATTCCTAATTTCCACAGATACGCAGTATTTT. Its protein is CASSLFLISTDTQYF.

The J gene is TRBJ2-7, the V gene TRBV25-1; TRBD1 matches at 10 bases. Germline assignment: CDR1 MGHDK and CDR2 SYGVNS. The CDR3 is 15 residues long. J gave up 5 bases and V 5 bases, and 9 bases lay outside the gene matches. As DNA, the CDR3 is TGTGCCAGCAGTAACCGGGACAGGGGTATCCACGAGCAGTACTTC. Translating gives CASSNRDRGIHEQYF.

The chain combines TRBV2 with TRBJ1-5; D might be TRBD1 (6 bases). CDR1 and CDR2 (germline): SNHLY, FYNNEI. The CDR3 is 14 residues long. V was trimmed by 6 bases and J by 6 bases, leaving 15 bases between them. CDR3 sequence: CASRPTGLSQPQHF. The CDR3 DNA reads TGTGCCAGCAGACCTACAGGGTTGAGTCAGCCCCAGCATTTT.

The genes are TRBV30 and TRBJ1-5; 7 nucleotides agree with TRBD1. Germline loops: CDR1 GTSNPN, CDR2 SVGIG (reference sequence). This CDR3 is 14 amino acids long. Germline trimming cut 3 bases from V and 4 bases from J; bases unmatched to any gene: 6. In nucleotides, the CDR3 is TGTGCCTGGAGCCTGGGACAGTTAAATCAGCCCCAGCATTTT. It specifies CAWSLGQLNQPQHF.

This clone was detected once. The chain uses TRBV2 and TRBJ2-7; 7 nucleotides match TRBD2. Trimming at V came to 4 bases and at J to 3 bases, leaving 21 bases not matched to a gene. This CDR3 has 19 amino acids. CDR1 is SNHLY, CDR2 FYNNEI, per germline. The CDR3 reads CASSGLGRVRSGTNYEQYF. The CDR3 DNA follows: TGTGCCAGCAGTGGATTGGGGAGGGTTAGATCCGGGACCAACTACGAGCAGTACTTC.

There are a few counts of this clone. The chain recombines TRBV7-3 with TRBJ2-2; perhaps TRBD2 as D (6 bases). CDR3 size: 12 residues. Germline V gene lookup returns CDR1 SGHTA and CDR2 FQGTGA. The ends were cut back, 5 bases at V and 6 bases at J, with 7 bases in the middle. This chain's CDR3 is CASSPGAGELFF. In DNA form, the CDR3 reads TGTGCCAGCAGCCCGGGGGCCGGGGAGCTGTTTTTT.

The V gene is TRBV20-1, the J gene TRBJ2-7; TRBD1 agrees at 7 bases. There are 11 residues in the CDR3. V was pared by 6 bases and J by 5 bases, with 4 bases of the junction left unmatched. In germline, CDR1 is DFQATT, CDR2 SNEGSKA (reference sequence). The CDR3 DNA sequence: TGCAGTGCACTGACAGGGAACGAGCAGTACTTC. The encoded protein is CSALTGNEQYF.

The chain uses TRBV5-6 and TRBJ1-5; 7 bases are a match to TRBD1. J gave up 6 bases and V 3 bases, and 3 bases lay outside the gene matches. The CDR3 is 13 residues long. Germline CDR1 SGHDT, CDR2 YYEEEE. The CDR3 DNA sequence: TGTGCCAGCAGCTCCACAGGGGTTCAGCCCCAGCATTTT. It codes for CASSSTGVQPQHF.

The genes are TRBV19 and TRBJ2-5; 11 positions match TRBD2. CDR1 is LNHDA and CDR2 is SQIVND in the germline V gene (reference sequence). The V segment lost 5 bases and the J segment 2 bases; nucleotides outside the gene matches: 4. This CDR3 spans 15 amino acids. This CDR3 reads CASSSRTSGQETQYF. In DNA, the CDR3 is TGTGCCAGTAGTTCCCGGACTAGCGGGCAAGAGACCCAGTACTTC.

In this sample, this clone turned up once. The V and J genes are TRBV19 and TRBJ1-2, with 9 bases that match TRBD1. CDR3 length: 15 amino acids. Germline V CDR1 and CDR2: LNHDA, SQIVND (reference sequence). The J segment lost 3 bases and the V segment lost 10 bases, leaving 12 bases of the junction unmatched. CDR3 amino acids: CATVNRDRVYYGYTF. CDR3 in DNA: TGTGCCACCGTGAACCGGGACAGGGTTTACTATGGCTACACCTTC.

The chain recombines TRBV7-8 with TRBJ2-6, with a possible D match to TRBD1 (6 bases). V was trimmed by 6 bases and J by 0 bases, leaving 15 bases between them. CDR3 length: 17 residues. In germline, CDR1 is SGHVS, CDR2 FQNEAQ. The CDR3, as DNA: TGTGCCAGCAGACCCGGGACACTCCGCTCTGGGGCCAACGTCCTGACTTTC. Translated, it gives CASRPGTLRSGANVLTF.

The J gene is TRBJ2-3, the V gene TRBV2, with 11 nucleotides matching TRBD2. The germline V gene has CDR1 SNHLY and CDR2 FYNNEI. Losses at the gene ends were 8 bases for V and 4 bases for J; bases not matched to a gene: 5. There are 14 residues in the CDR3. The DNA for the CDR3 is TGTGCCAGCCTACTAGCGGGGGAGGCAGATACGCAGTATTTT. Its translation is CASLLAGEADTQYF.

A word on this clone: Other nucleotide sequences in the sample specify the same CDR3. The chain employs TRBV5-8 and TRBJ1-5, with a tentative D call TRBD1 (5 bases). Trimming cost V 1 base and J 1 base, with 12 bases left between them. CDR1 SGHTS and CDR2 YDEGEE come from the germline V gene. The CDR3 has 16 amino acids. CDR3 sequence (DNA): TGTGCCAGCAGCTTGTGGGGGACTGGAAGCAATCAGCCCCAGCATTTT. Residues: CASSLWGTGSNQPQHF. The full variable domain, in which reference TRBV5-8 and TRBJ1-5 provide the parts outside the CDR3, is EAGVTQSPTHLIKTRGQQATLRCSPISGHTSVYWYQQALGLGLQFLLWYDEGEERNRGNFPPRFSGRQFPNYSSELNVNALELEDSALYLCASSLWGTGSNQPQHFGDGTRLSIL.

The rearrangement joins TRBV6-1 to TRBJ1-5; TRBD1 matches at 8 bases. Germline CDR1 reads MNHNS; CDR2 reads SASEGT. This CDR3 has 11 residues. CDR3 DNA sequence: TGTGCTGCAGGGGGCGATCAGCCCCAGCATTTT. As protein: CAAGGDQPQHF.

This clone appeared once. The chain couples TRBV5-1 to TRBJ1-2, with no clear D. This CDR3 is 13 amino acids long. Between the trimmed V and J ends, which lost 4 bases and 0 bases, there was a span of 7 bases. The germline CDR1 and CDR2 sequences are SGHRS and YFSETQ. The CDR3 is CASSNPTNYGYTF. The DNA of the CDR3 is TGCGCCAGCAGCAACCCTACTAACTATGGCTACACCTTC.

This clone was counted between two and nine times. The rearrangement uses TRBV5-4 and TRBJ1-2, with D maybe TRBD1 (5 bases). Trimming took 4 bases from V and 2 from J, leaving 9 bases between them. CDR1 is SGHNT, CDR2 YYREEE, per germline (reference sequence). CDR3 length: 13 residues. The CDR3 sequence: CASSHDRNYGYTF. The CDR3 DNA follows: TGTGCCAGCAGCCACGACAGAAACTATGGCTACACCTTC.

The chain recombines TRBV29-1 with TRBJ2-7, with 9 nucleotides matching TRBD1. Unmatched junction bases numbered 5, after V lost 4 bases and J lost 7 bases. The germline V gene encodes CDR1 SQVTM and CDR2 ANQGSEA. The CDR3 contains 12 residues. CDR3 loop: CSVGDRGREQYF. The CDR3 DNA reads TGCAGCGTTGGCGACAGGGGGAGAGAGCAGTACTTC.

There are a few counts of this clone. The chain links TRBV6-1 to TRBJ2-7; possible D gene TRBD2, 7 bases. V was shortened by 5 bases and J by 0 bases, with 17 bases between the two germline ends. Germline V gene lookup returns CDR1 MNHNS and CDR2 SASEGT. The CDR3 length is 16 residues. The CDR3 DNA follows: TGTGCCAGCAGTCAAGGGGGACTACCCAGCTCCTACGAGCAGTACTTC. It translates to CASSQGGLPSSYEQYF.

V and J are TRBV27 and TRBJ2-1; perhaps TRBD1 as D (6 bases). This CDR3 contains 11 residues. In germline, CDR1 is MNHEY, CDR2 SMNVEV (reference sequence). In DNA form, the CDR3 reads TGTCGTACCCGGGCAGGGGATGAGCAGTTCTTC. Protein product: CRTRAGDEQFF.

This sequence joins TRBV10-3 and TRBJ2-7; TRBD2 aligns across 15 bases. Per germline, CDR1 ENHRY and CDR2 SYGVKD. CDR3 length: 16 residues. V lost 5 bases, J lost 7 bases, and 9 bases stayed unmatched. The CDR3 loop is CAISLGLAGGQWEQYF. The CDR3 DNA reads TGTGCCATCAGTCTCGGACTAGCGGGGGGGCAGTGGGAGCAGTACTTC.

The chain's CDR3 is CAWSPPPPGLAGGLSYEQYF. The CDR3, as DNA: TGTGCCTGGAGTCCACCCCCCCCGGGACTAGCGGGGGGACTCTCCTACGAGCAGTACTTC. The V call is TRBV30, the J call TRBJ2-7; 15 bases are a match to TRBD2. The germline CDR1 and CDR2 sequences are GTSNPN and SVGIG (reference sequence). The CDR3 is 20 amino acids. The V gene end was trimmed by 2 bases and the J gene end by 0 bases; junction bases not matched to a gene: 14.

The chain combines TRBV19 with TRBJ1-5; TRBD1 agrees at 9 bases. Trimming cost V 5 bases and J 2 bases; bases outside gene matches: 10. The CDR3 is 17 amino acids. Germline CDR1 is LNHDA and CDR2 is SQIVND (reference sequence). The CDR3 coding sequence is TGTGCCAGTAGTGGGTCCGGGACAGGGATACGCAATCAGCCCCAGCATTTT. This gives the protein CASSGSGTGIRNQPQHF.

The chain combines TRBV7-9 with TRBJ1-4; TRBD1 aligns across 8 bases. From germline, CDR1 is SEHNR and CDR2 FQNEAQ (reference sequence). The V gene end was trimmed by 4 bases and the J gene end by 0 bases; junction bases not matched to a gene: 4. This CDR3 has 16 amino acids. The CDR3 region is CASSWGQVTTNEKLFF. CDR3 nucleotides: TGTGCCAGCAGCTGGGGACAGGTTACAACTAATGAAAAACTGTTTTTT.

The chain carries TRBV7-2 and TRBJ1-2; D perhaps matches TRBD1 (5 bases). The germline V gene encodes CDR1 SGHTA and CDR2 FQGNSA. The V end was cut by 5 bases, the J end by 8 bases, with 12 bases between. The CDR3 extends over 12 amino acids. In nucleotides, the CDR3 is TGTGCCAGCAGCCTTCAGGGATCCGGCTACACCTTC. Translation: CASSLQGSGYTF.